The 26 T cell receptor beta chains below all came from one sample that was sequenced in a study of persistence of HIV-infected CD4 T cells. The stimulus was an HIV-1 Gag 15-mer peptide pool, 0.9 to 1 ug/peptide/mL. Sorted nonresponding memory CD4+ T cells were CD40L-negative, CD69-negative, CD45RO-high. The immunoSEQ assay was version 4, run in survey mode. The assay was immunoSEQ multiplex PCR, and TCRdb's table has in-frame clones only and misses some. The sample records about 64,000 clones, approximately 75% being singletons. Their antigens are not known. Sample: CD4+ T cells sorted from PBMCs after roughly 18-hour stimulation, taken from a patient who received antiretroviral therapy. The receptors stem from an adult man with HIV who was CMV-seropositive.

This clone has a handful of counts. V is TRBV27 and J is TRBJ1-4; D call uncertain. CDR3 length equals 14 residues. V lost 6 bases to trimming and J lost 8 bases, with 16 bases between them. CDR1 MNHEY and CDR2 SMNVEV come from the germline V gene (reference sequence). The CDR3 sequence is CASRPPGSGEKLFF. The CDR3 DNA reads TGTGCCAGCAGACCCCCTGGGTCCGGGGAAAAACTGTTTTTT.

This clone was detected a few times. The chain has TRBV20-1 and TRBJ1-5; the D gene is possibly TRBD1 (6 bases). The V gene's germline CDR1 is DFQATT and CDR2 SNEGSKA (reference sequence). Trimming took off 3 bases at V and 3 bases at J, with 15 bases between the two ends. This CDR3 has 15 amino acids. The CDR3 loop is CSASTSTGTNQPQHF. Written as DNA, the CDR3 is TGCAGTGCTAGTACCAGTACAGGGACCAATCAGCCCCAGCATTTT.

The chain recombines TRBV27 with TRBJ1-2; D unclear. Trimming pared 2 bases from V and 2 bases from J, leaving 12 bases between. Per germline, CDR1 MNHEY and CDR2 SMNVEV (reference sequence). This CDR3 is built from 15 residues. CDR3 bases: TGTGCCAGCAGTTTAGACGCCAAGGTCAACTATGGCTACACCTTC. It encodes CASSLDAKVNYGYTF.

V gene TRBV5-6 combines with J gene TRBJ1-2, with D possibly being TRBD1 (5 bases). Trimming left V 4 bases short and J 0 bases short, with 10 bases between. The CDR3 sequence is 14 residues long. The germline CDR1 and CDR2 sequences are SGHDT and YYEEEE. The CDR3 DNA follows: TGTGCCAGCAGCGACAGTGCATCTAACTATGGCTACACCTTC. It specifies CASSDSASNYGYTF. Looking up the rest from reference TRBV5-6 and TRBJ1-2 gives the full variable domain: DAGVTQSPTHLIKTRGQQVTLRCSPKSGHDTVSWYQQALGQGPQFIFQYYEEEERQRGNFPDRFSGHQFPNYSSELNVNALLLGDSALYLCASSDSASNYGYTFGSGTRLTVV.

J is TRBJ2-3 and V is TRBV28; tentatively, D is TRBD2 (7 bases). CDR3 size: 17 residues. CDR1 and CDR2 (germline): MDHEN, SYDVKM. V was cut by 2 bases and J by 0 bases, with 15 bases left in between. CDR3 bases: TGTGCCAGCAGTTTAGCGGGGGCCTTCTCTAGCACAGATACGCAGTATTTT. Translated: CASSLAGAFSSTDTQYF.

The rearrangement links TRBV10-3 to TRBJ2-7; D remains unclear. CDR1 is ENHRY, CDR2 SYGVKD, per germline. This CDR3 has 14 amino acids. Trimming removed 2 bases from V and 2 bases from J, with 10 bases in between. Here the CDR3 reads CAISEGTHPYEQYF. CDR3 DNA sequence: TGTGCCATCAGTGAGGGTACACATCCCTACGAGCAGTACTTC.

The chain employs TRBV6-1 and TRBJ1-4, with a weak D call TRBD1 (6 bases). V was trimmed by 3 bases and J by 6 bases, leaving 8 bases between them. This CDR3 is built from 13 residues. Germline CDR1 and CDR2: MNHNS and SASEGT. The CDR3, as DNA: TGTGCCAGCAGTGAGGACAGATATGAAAAACTGTTTTTT. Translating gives CASSEDRYEKLFF.

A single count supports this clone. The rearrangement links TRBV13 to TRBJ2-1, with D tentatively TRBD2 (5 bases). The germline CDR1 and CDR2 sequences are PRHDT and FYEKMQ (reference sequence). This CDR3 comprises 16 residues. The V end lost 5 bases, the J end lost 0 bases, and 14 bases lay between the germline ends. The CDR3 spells CASSTRAVSSYNEQFF. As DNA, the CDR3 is TGTGCCAGCAGCACGCGGGCTGTAAGCTCCTACAATGAGCAGTTCTTC.

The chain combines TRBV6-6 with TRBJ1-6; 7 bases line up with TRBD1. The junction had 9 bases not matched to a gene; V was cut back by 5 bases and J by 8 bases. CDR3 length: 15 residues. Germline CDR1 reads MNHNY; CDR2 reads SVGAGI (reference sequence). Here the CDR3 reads CASSTRQGMDSPLHF. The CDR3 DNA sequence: TGTGCCAGCAGTACCCGACAGGGAATGGATTCACCCCTCCACTTT.

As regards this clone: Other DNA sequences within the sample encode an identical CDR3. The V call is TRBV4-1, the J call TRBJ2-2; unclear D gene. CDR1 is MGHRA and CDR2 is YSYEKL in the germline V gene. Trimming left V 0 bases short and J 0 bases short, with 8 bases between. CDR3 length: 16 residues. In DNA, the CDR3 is TGCGCCAGCAGCCAAGATGTGGGTGCGAACACCGGGGAGCTGTTTTTT. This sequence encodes CASSQDVGANTGELFF.

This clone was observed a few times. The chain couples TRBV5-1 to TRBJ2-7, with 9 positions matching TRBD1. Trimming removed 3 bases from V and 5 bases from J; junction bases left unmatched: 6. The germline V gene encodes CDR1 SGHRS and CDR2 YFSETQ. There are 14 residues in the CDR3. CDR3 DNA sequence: TGCGCCAGCAGCTCGGGACAGGGCGGAAACGAGCAGTACTTC. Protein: CASSSGQGGNEQYF.

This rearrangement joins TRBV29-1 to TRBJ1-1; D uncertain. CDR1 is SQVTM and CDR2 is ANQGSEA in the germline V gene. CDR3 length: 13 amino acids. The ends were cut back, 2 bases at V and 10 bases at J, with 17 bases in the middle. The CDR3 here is CSVEPQSTALAFF. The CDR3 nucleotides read TGCAGCGTTGAACCACAAAGTACAGCCTTAGCTTTCTTT.

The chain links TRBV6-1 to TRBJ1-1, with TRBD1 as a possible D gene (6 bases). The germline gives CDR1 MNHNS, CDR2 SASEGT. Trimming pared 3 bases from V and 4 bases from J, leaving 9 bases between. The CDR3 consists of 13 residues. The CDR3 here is CASSEGHTTEAFF. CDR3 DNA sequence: TGTGCCAGCAGTGAGGGACACACCACTGAAGCTTTCTTT.

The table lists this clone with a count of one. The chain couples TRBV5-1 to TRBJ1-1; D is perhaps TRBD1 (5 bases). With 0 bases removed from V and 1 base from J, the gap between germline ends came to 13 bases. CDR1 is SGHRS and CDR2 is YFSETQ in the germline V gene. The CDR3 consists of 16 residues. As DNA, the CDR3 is TGCGCCAGCAGCTTGGCCCAGGGACGGCCGAACACTGAAGCTTTCTTT. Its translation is CASSLAQGRPNTEAFF.

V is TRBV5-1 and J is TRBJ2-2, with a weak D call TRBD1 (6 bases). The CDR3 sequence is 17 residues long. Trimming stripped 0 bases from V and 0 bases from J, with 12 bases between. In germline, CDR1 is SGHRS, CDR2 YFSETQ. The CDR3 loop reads CASSLGPRDTNTGELFF. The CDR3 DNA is TGCGCCAGCAGCTTGGGTCCCAGGGACACGAACACCGGGGAGCTGTTTTTT. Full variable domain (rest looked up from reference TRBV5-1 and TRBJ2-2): KAGVTQTPRYLIKTRGQQVTLSCSPISGHRSVSWYQQTPGQGLQFLFEYFSETQRNKGNFPGRFSGRQFSNSRSEMNVSTLELGDSALYLCASSLGPRDTNTGELFFGEGSRLTVL.

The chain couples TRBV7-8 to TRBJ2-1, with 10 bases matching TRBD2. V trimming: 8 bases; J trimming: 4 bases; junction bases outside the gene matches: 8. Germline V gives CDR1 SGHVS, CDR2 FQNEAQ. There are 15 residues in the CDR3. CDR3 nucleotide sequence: TGTGCCAGCGCAAGCGGGGGGGCCTTATACAATGAGCAGTTCTTC. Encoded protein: CASASGGALYNEQFF.

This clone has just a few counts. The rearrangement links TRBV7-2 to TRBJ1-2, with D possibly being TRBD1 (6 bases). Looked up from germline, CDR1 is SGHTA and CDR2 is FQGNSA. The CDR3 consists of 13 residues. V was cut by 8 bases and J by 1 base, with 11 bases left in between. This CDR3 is CASGGQLNYGYTF. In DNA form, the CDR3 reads TGTGCCAGCGGTGGACAGCTTAACTATGGCTACACCTTC. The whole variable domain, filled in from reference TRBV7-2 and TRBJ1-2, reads GAGVSQSPSNKVTEKGKDVELRCDPISGHTALYWYRQSLGQGLEFLIYFQGNSAPDKSGLPSDRFSAERTGGSVSTLTIQRTQQEDSAVYLCASGGQLNYGYTFGSGTRLTVV.

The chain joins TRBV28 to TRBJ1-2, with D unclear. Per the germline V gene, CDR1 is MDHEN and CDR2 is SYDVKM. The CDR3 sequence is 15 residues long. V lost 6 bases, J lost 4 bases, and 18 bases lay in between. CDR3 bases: TGTGCCAGCAGACCCTCGCACGTCTTAACCTATGGCTACACCTTC. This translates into CASRPSHVLTYGYTF.

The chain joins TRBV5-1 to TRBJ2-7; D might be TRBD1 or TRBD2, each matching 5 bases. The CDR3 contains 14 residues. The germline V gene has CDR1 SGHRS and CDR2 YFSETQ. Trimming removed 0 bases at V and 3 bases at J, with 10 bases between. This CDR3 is CASSLVTGGYEQYF. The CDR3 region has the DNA TGCGCCAGCAGCTTGGTTACAGGAGGCTACGAGCAGTACTTC.

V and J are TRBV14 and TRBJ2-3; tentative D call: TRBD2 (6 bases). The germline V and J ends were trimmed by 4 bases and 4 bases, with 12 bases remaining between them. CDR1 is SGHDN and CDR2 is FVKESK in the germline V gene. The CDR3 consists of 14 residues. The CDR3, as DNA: TGTGCCAGCAGCCGCGGACTACTGTCAGATACGCAGTATTTT. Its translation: CASSRGLLSDTQYF.

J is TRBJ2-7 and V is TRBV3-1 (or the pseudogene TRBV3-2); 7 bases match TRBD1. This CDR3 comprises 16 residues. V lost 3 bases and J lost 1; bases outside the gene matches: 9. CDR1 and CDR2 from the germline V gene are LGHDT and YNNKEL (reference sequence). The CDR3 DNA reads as TGTGCCAGCAGCCACTGGACAGGTCCGTTTTCCTACGAGCAGTACTTC. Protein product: CASSHWTGPFSYEQYF.

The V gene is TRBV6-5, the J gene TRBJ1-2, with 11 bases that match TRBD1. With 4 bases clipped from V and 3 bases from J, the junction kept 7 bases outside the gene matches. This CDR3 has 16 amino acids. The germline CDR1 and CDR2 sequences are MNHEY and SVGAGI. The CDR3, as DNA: TGTGCCAGCAGTTCGCGCGGACAGGGGGCTTACTATGGCTACACCTTC. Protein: CASSSRGQGAYYGYTF.

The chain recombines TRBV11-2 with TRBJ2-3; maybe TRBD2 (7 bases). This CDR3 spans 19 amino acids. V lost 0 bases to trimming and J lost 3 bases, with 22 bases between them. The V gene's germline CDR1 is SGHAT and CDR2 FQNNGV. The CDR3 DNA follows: TGTGCCAGCAGCTTAGATGGGGGGGGCGGGAGAACTCGAACAGATACGCAGTATTTT. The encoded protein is CASSLDGGGGRTRTDTQYF.

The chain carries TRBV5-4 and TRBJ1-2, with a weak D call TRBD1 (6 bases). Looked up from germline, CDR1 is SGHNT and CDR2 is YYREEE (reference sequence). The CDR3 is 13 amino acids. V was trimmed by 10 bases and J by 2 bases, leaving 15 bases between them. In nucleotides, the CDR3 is TGTGCCTTGGGGGCAGGACTGAACTATGGCTACACCTTC. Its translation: CALGAGLNYGYTF.

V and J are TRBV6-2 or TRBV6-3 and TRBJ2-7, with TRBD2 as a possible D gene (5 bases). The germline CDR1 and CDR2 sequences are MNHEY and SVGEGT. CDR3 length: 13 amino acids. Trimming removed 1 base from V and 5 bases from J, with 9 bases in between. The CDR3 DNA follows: TGTGCCAGCAGTTACTTTCGAGGGAACGAGCAGTACTTC. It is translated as CASSYFRGNEQYF.

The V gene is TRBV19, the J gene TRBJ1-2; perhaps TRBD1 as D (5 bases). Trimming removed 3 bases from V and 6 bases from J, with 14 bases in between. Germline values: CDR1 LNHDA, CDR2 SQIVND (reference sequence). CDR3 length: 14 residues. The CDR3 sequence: CASSIERGRDGYTF. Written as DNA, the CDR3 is TGTGCCAGTAGTATCGAAAGGGGCCGGGATGGCTACACCTTC. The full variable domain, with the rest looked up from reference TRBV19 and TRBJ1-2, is DGGITQSPKYLFRKEGQNVTLSCEQNLNHDAMYWYRQDPGQGLRLIYYSQIVNDFQKGDIAEGYSVSREKKESFPLTVTSAQKNPTAFYLCASSIERGRDGYTFGSGTRLTVV.